This is a list of T cell receptor beta chains from one sample in a study of identical twins. TCRdb re-called the 5' RACE reads through MiXCR, storing one row per CDR3 protein. This sample has some 760,000 distinct CDR3 sequences, with roughly 20% found just once. These data are also associated with another study on T cells expressing NK-cell markers.

The sequenced material came from PBMCs. The receptor set was obtained from a woman younger than 35 in good health. CDR3s include the opening cysteine and the closing phenylalanine or tryptophan. D genes are given only for firm matches. Rows give clone size only sometimes, using once, few, many, or a class for an expanded clone.

TRBV20-1	TRBD2	few	TRBJ2-7	TGCAGTGCTAGAGGTAGCGGGAGGTGGTACGAGCAGTACTTC	CSARGSGRWYEQYF
TRBV12-3/TRBV12-4	-	-	TRBJ2-7	TGTGCCAGCAGTTACCGGGGAGGCGAGCAGTACTTC	CASSYRGGEQYF
TRBV19	-	-	TRBJ2-2	TGTGCCAGTAGTATACTTAGGGACACGAACACCGGGGAGCTGTTTTTT	CASSILRDTNTGELFF
TRBV20-1	TRBD2	many	TRBJ2-1	TGCAGTGCTAGAGCGGGGGGTAACAATGAGCAGTTCTTC	CSARAGGNNEQFF
TRBV20-1	TRBD2	-	TRBJ2-1	TGCAGTGCTAGGGGTAGGGTAGCGGGAGGGAGCATGCATGAGCAGTTCTTC	CSARGRVAGGSMHEQFF
TRBV6-6	-	few	TRBJ1-1	TGTGCCGCCGGGGGGGCCCTTGAAGCTTTCTTT	CAAGGALEAFF
TRBV12-3/TRBV12-4	-	few	TRBJ1-2	TGTGCCAGCAGTCCTTGGGAGGGGGTGTATGGCTACACCTTC	CASSPWEGVYGYTF
TRBV9	-	-	TRBJ1-2	TGTGCCAGCAGCGTTCCAGGGCGGAACGGCTACACCTTC	CASSVPGRNGYTF
TRBV4-3	-	-	TRBJ1-2	TGCGCCAGCAGCCCCACCCTGGGTTCTAACTATGGCTACACCTTC	CASSPTLGSNYGYTF
TRBV7-9	TRBD2	-	TRBJ2-3	TGTGCCAGCAGCTCACGGATTGCGGGAGCTCAGGATACGCAGTATTTT	CASSSRIAGAQDTQYF
TRBV5-1	TRBD1	-	TRBJ2-2	TGCGCCAGCAGCTTGTCTGAGACAGGGGGCGAGAAGAACACCGGGGAGCTGTTTTTT	CASSLSETGGEKNTGELFF
TRBV12-3/TRBV12-4	-	many	TRBJ2-2	TGTGCCAGCAGCCCCGGCGCCGGGGAGCTGTTTTTT	CASSPGAGELFF
TRBV18	TRBD2	few	TRBJ2-6	TGTGCCAGCTCACCCCAAACAAACGAACCCGGGACTAGCCCCACCGGGGCCAACGTCCTGACTTTC	CASSPQTNEPGTSPTGANVLTF
TRBV20-1	TRBD2	few	TRBJ2-1	TGCAGTGCCAAACGGGCTAGCGGGAAGGTGGGCTCCTACAATGAGCAGTTCTTC	CSAKRASGKVGSYNEQFF
TRBV7-2	TRBD2	few	TRBJ2-1	TGTGCCAGCAGCCCGGGACTAGGTCACAATGAGCAGTTCTTC	CASSPGLGHNEQFF
TRBV11-1	-	once	TRBJ2-5	TGTGCCAGCAGCCTTAACAGACTGAGGGGGTCGTCGCGGGAGACCCAGTACTTC	CASSLNRLRGSSRETQYF
TRBV20-1	TRBD1	few	TRBJ1-2	TGCAGTGCTAGAGATTGGACAGGGGGAGACCCCTACACCTTC	CSARDWTGGDPYTF
TRBV27	TRBD2	many	TRBJ2-1	TGTGCCAGCAGTTTCTTAGCGGGAGGGGGGAATGAGCAGTTCTTC	CASSFLAGGGNEQFF
TRBV6-2/TRBV6-3	TRBD1	-	TRBJ2-7	TGTGCCAGCAGTACAGGGGACCACGAGCAGTACTTC	CASSTGDHEQYF
TRBV3-1	-	few	TRBJ2-3	TGTGCCAGCAGCCAAGGAAGTAGAGATACGCAGTATTTT	CASSQGSRDTQYF
TRBV5-1	TRBD2	-	TRBJ2-7	TGCGCCAGCAGCCGCCGGGTGGGGGGGAACGAGCAGTACTTC	CASSRRVGGNEQYF
TRBV5-1	-	-	TRBJ2-6	TGCGCCAGCAGCTTGGTTTCGGTCTCTGGGGCCAACGTCCTGACTTTC	CASSLVSVSGANVLTF
TRBV20-1	-	many	TRBJ2-5	TGCAGTGCTCCAGAGACCCAGTACTTC	CSAPETQYF
TRBV4-3	-	-	TRBJ1-6	TGCGCCAGCAGCCAAGAGCCGAATTCACCCCTCCACTTT	CASSQEPNSPLHF
TRBV21-1	-	-	TRBJ2-7	TGTGCCACCTCCGTTTCGACATCGGGCGCCAGACTAGCGTCTAACGAGCAGTACTTC	CATSVSTSGARLASNEQYF